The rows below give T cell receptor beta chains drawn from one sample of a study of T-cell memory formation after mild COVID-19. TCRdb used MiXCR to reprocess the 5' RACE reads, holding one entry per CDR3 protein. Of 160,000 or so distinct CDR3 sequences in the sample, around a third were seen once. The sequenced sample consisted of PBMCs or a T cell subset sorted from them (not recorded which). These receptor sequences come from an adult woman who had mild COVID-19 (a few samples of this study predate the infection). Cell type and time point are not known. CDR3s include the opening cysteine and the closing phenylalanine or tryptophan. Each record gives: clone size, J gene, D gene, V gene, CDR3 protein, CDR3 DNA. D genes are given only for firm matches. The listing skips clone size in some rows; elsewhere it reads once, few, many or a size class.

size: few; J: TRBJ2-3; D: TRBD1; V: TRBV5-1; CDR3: CASSLEGQGRLVFTDTQYF; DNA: TGCGCCAGCAGCTTGGAGGGACAGGGCCGTTTAGTGTTCACAGATACGCAGTATTTT
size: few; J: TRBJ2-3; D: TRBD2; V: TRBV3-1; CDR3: CASSQRGLAGGTSTDTQYF; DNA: TGTGCCAGCAGCCAGAGGGGACTAGCGGGGGGAACTAGCACAGATACGCAGTATTTT
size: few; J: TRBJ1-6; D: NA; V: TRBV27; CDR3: CASSLSEENVKYNSPLHF; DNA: TGTGCCAGCAGTTTATCGGAGGAAAACGTCAAATATAATTCACCCCTCCACTTT
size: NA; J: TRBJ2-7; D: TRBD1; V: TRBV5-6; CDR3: CASSFGWGQGEQYF; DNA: TGTGCCAGCAGCTTCGGCTGGGGACAGGGCGAGCAGTACTTC
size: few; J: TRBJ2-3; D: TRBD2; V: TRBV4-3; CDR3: CASRDSGSSDTQYF; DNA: TGCGCCAGCAGAGATAGCGGGAGTTCAGATACGCAGTATTTT
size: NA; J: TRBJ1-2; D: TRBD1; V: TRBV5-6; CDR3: CASSRGQGDGYTF; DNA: TGTGCCAGCAGCCGGGGGCAGGGGGATGGCTACACCTTC
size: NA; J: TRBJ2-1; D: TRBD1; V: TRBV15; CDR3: CATSRGGTGYNEQFF; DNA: TGTGCCACCAGCAGAGGTGGGACAGGATACAATGAGCAGTTCTTC
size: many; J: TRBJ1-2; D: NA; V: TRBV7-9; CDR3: CASSLDGSHYGYTF; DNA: TGTGCCAGCAGCTTAGACGGGAGTCACTATGGCTACACCTTC
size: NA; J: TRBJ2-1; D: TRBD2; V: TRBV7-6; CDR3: CASSLPGGSNEQFF; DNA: TGTGCCAGCAGCTTACCGGGAGGTTCCAATGAGCAGTTCTTC
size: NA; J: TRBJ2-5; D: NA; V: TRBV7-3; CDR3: CASSFLWRVKETQYF; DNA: NA
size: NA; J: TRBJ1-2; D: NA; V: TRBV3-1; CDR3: CASSQDGRYGYTF; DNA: TGTGCCAGCAGCCAAGATGGAAGGTATGGCTACACCTTC
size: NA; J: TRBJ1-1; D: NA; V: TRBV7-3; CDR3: CASSSTGGRTEAFF; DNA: TGTGCCAGCAGCTCTACAGGCGGACGAACTGAAGCTTTCTTT
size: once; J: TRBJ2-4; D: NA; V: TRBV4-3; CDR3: CASSQRGGPGDIQYF; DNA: TGCGCCAGCAGCCAGCGAGGTGGGCCGGGGGACATTCAGTACTTC
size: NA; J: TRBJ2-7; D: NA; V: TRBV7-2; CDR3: CASSLYALGNPYEQYF; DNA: TGTGCCAGCAGCTTATATGCACTAGGGAATCCCTACGAGCAGTACTTC
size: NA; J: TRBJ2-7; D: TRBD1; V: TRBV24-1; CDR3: CATSDLDRGSEQYF; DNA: TGTGCCACCAGTGATTTGGACAGGGGATCCGAGCAGTACTTC
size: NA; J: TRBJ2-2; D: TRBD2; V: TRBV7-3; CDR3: CASSLGTRTGELFF; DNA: TGTGCCAGCAGCTTAGGGACTAGGACCGGGGAGCTGTTTTTT
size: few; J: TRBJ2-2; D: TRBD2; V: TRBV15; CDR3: CATSSGLASGTGELFF; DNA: TGTGCCACCAGCTCGGGACTAGCGAGTGGTACCGGGGAGCTGTTTTTT
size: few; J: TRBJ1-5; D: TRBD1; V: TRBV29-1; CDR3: CSVSSGQDSNQPQHF; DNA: TGCAGCGTTAGCTCGGGACAGGATAGCAATCAGCCCCAGCATTTT
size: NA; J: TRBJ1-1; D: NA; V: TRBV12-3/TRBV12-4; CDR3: CASSLATFQVNTEAFF; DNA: TGTGCCAGCAGTTTGGCGACTTTTCAGGTGAACACTGAAGCTTTCTTT
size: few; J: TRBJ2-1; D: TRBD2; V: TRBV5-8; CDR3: CASSYRLASYNEQFF; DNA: TGTGCCAGCAGTTATAGACTAGCGTCGTACAATGAGCAGTTCTTC